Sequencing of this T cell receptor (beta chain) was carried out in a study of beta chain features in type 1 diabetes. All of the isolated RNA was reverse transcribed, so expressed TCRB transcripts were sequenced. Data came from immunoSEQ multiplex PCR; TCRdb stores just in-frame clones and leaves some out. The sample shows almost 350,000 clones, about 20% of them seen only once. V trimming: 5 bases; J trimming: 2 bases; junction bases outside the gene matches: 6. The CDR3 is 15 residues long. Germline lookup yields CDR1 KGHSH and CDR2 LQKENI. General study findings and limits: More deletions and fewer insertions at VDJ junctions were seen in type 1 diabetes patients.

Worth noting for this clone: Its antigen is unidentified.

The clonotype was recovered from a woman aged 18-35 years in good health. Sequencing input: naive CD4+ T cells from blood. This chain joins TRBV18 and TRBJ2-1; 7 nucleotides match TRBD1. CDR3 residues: CASSSDRDTYNEQFF. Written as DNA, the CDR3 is TGTGCCAGCTCATCAGACAGGGACACCTACAATGAGCAGTTCTTC. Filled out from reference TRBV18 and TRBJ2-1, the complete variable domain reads NAGVMQNPRHLVRRRGQEARLRCSPMKGHSHVYWYRQLPEEGLKFMVYLQKENIIDESGMPKERFSAEFPKEGPSILRIQQVVRGDSAAYFCASSSDRDTYNEQFFGPGTRLTVL.